Listed below are T cell receptor beta chains from one sample, sequenced in a study of OX40 agonist ivuxolimab in advanced cancers. Libraries were prepared by immunoSEQ multiplex PCR; TCRdb keeps only in-frame clonotypes and omits some of them. Of roughly 80,000 clones listed, approximately 89% were seen once; the top ten hold around 2.5%. Specimen: CD4+ or CD8+ T cells sorted from blood, collected in a trial of the OX40 agonist ivuxolimab. Receptors originate from an adult with an advanced solid tumor such as melanoma, head and neck, liver or kidney cancer. Each CDR3 is given with its conserved first and last residue. The D gene is left open where the match is weak. Clone size is shown for a subset of rows, as once, few, many or a class of expanded clone.

d_call: -
cdr3_length: 16
v_call: TRBV7-2
j_call: TRBJ1-2
clone_size: -
cdr3_aa: CASSLDSTSLNYGYTF
cdr3_nt: TGTGCCAGCAGCTTAGACAGTACTTCTTTGAACTATGGCTACACCTTC

d_call: TRBD2
cdr3_length: 16
v_call: TRBV4-1
j_call: TRBJ2-1
clone_size: -
cdr3_aa: CASSQGGGRGPGEQFF
cdr3_nt: TGCGCCAGCAGCCAAGGAGGCGGGAGGGGGCCGGGTGAGCAGTTCTTC

d_call: -
cdr3_length: 17
v_call: TRBV5-4
j_call: TRBJ2-5
clone_size: -
cdr3_aa: CASSLEVASAGKETQYF
cdr3_nt: TGTGCCAGCAGCCTGGAGGTCGCGAGCGCGGGCAAGGAGACCCAGTACTTC

d_call: -
cdr3_length: 14
v_call: TRBV5-1
j_call: TRBJ2-5
clone_size: -
cdr3_aa: CASSPVQGRETQYF
cdr3_nt: TGCGCCAGCAGCCCCGTACAGGGAAGGGAGACCCAGTACTTC

d_call: -
cdr3_length: 12
v_call: TRBV5-6
j_call: TRBJ1-3
clone_size: -
cdr3_aa: CASSFGRNTIYF
cdr3_nt: TGTGCCAGCAGCTTCGGAAGAAACACCATATATTTT

d_call: -
cdr3_length: 14
v_call: TRBV7-9
j_call: TRBJ1-3
clone_size: -
cdr3_aa: CASSSEGLTDTIYF
cdr3_nt: TGTGCCAGCAGCTCGGAAGGCCTCACGGACACCATATATTTT

d_call: -
cdr3_length: 13
v_call: TRBV28
j_call: TRBJ1-5
clone_size: -
cdr3_aa: CASSLWAGQPQHF
cdr3_nt: TGTGCCAGCAGTTTGTGGGCAGGGCAGCCCCAGCATTTT

d_call: TRBD1
cdr3_length: 15
v_call: TRBV30
j_call: TRBJ1-1
clone_size: few
cdr3_aa: CAWAPGQWMRTEAFF
cdr3_nt: TGTGCCTGGGCCCCGGGACAGTGGATGAGAACTGAAGCTTTCTTT

d_call: TRBD1
cdr3_length: 15
v_call: TRBV5-6
j_call: TRBJ2-2
clone_size: -
cdr3_aa: CASSRQGGDTGELFF
cdr3_nt: TGTGCCAGCAGCCGACAGGGCGGTGACACCGGGGAGCTGTTTTTT

d_call: -
cdr3_length: 14
v_call: TRBV18
j_call: TRBJ1-6
clone_size: -
cdr3_aa: CASSPVQANSPLHF
cdr3_nt: TGTGCCAGCTCACCGGTCCAGGCTAATTCACCCCTCCACTTT

d_call: TRBD2
cdr3_length: 16
v_call: TRBV11-2
j_call: TRBJ2-1
clone_size: few
cdr3_aa: CASSLAGVGNYNEQFF
cdr3_nt: TGTGCCAGCAGCTTGGCGGGAGTGGGAAACTACAATGAGCAGTTCTTC

d_call: -
cdr3_length: 14
v_call: TRBV18
j_call: TRBJ2-2
clone_size: few
cdr3_aa: CASSSGRPTGELFF
cdr3_nt: TGTGCCAGCTCTTCCGGGAGACCCACCGGGGAGCTGTTTTTT

d_call: -
cdr3_length: 12
v_call: TRBV7-2
j_call: TRBJ2-7
clone_size: -
cdr3_aa: CASSQGRHEQYF
cdr3_nt: TGTGCCAGCAGCCAGGGCAGGCACGAGCAGTACTTC

d_call: -
cdr3_length: 14
v_call: TRBV13
j_call: TRBJ2-3
clone_size: -
cdr3_aa: CASSLAAGGDTQYF
cdr3_nt: TGTGCCAGCAGCTTAGCGGCAGGAGGAGATACGCAGTATTTT